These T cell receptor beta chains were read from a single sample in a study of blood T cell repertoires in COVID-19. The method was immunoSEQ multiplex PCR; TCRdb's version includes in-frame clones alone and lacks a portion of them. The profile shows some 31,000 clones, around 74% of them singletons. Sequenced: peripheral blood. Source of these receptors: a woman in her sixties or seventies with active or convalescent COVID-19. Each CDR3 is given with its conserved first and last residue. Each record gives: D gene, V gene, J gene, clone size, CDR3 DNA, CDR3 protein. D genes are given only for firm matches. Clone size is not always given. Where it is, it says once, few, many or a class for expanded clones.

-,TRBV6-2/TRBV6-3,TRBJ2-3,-,TGTGCCAGCAGTCCACCGGGTAGCGGAGTTAGCACAGATACGCAGTATTTT,CASSPPGSGVSTDTQYF
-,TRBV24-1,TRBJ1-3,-,TGTGCCACCAGTGATTTAGGAGGGACTGGAAACACCATATATTTT,CATSDLGGTGNTIYF
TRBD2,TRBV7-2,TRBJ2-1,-,TGTGCCAGCAGCCAGGGGACTAGCGGGAGGTATGAGCAGTTCTTC,CASSQGTSGRYEQFF
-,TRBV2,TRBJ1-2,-,TGTGCCAGCAGTGACGGCGGGGCGCGGGGCTACACCTTC,CASSDGGARGYTF
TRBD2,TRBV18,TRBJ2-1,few,TGTGCCAGCTCACCAGCGAGGACTAGCGTCCTCCAGTTCTTC,CASSPARTSVLQFF
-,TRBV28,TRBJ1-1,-,TGTGCCAGCAGCCAGACTTTTATGAACACTGAAGCTTTCTTT,CASSQTFMNTEAFF
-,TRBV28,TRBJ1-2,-,TGTGCCAGCAGTGTAGCGGGTTGGGGGGGCGGCTACACCTTC,CASSVAGWGGGYTF
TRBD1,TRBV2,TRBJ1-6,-,TGTGCCAGCAGCCGGACAGGGAGACGGAATTCACCCCTCCACTTT,CASSRTGRRNSPLHF
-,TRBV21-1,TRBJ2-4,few,TGTGCCAGCACCCAGTCGAGGGAGAGACTAGCCAAAAACATTCAGTACTTC,CASTQSRERLAKNIQYF
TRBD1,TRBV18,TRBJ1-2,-,TGTGCCACTGTGGGGACAGGCGCAAACTATGGCTACACCTTC,CATVGTGANYGYTF
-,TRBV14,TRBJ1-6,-,TGTGCTACCGCGGAAACTTATAATTCACCCCTCCACTTT,CATAETYNSPLHF
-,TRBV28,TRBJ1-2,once,TGTGCCAGCAGTTTACGGGGAGACTCCGGACGCTATGGCTACACCTTC,CASSLRGDSGRYGYTF
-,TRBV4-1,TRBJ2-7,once,TGCGCCAGCAGCCACTCGACAGGATTCTACGAGCAGTACTTC,CASSHSTGFYEQYF
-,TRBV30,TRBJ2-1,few,TGTGCCTGGAGTCGGTTTCCTAGCCGAGAAGAGCAGTTCTTC,CAWSRFPSREEQFF
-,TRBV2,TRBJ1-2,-,TGTGCCAGCAGTGAACCCGATGGCTACACCTTC,CASSEPDGYTF
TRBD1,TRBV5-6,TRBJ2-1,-,TGTGCCAGCAGCTTGGAGTACAGGGGTGAGCAGTTCTTC,CASSLEYRGEQFF
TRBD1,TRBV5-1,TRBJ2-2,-,TGCGCCAGCAGCCCCTCCGGGACAGGGGTTCCCGGGGAGCTGTTTTTT,CASSPSGTGVPGELFF
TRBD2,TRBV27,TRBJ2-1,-,TGTGCCAGCAGTTTTCGATCCCTAGGACTAGCGGGAGTTGAGCAGTTCTTC,CASSFRSLGLAGVEQFF
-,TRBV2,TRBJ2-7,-,TGTGCCAGCTCCAGGGCCGCCCTCGAATCCGAGCAGTACTTC,CASSRAALESEQYF
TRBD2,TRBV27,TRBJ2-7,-,TGTGCCAGCAGTTTTGTTACTAGCGGGAGCTACGAGCAGTACTTC,CASSFVTSGSYEQYF
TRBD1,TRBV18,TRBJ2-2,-,TGTGCCAGCTCACCGACAGGGGGTAGCACCGGGGAGCTGTTTTTT,CASSPTGGSTGELFF
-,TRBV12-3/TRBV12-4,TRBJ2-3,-,TGTGCCAGCAGCCAGAGCGGGACAGATACGCAGTATTTT,CASSQSGTDTQYF
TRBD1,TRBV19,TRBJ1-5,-,TGTGCCAGTAGTACCGGGACAGGCAGTAGCAATCAGCCCCAGCATTTT,CASSTGTGSSNQPQHF
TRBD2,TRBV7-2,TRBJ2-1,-,TGTGCCAGCAGCTTAGCGTATAGCGGGGAGAATGAGCAGTTCTTC,CASSLAYSGENEQFF
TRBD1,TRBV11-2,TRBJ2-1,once,TGTGCCAGCAGCTTAGACGGGACAGACTACAATGAGCAGTTCTTC,CASSLDGTDYNEQFF
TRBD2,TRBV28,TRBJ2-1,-,TGTGCCAGCAGTTCCGGGACTAGCGGGAGGGCCAACAATGAGCAGTTCTTC,CASSSGTSGRANNEQFF
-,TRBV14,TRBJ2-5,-,TGTGCCAGCAAGGGAGGCCAAGAGACCCAGTACTTC,CASKGGQETQYF
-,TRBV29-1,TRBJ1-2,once,TGCAGCGTGGACGGGGTTGTCTTGGGGTCGGATGGCTACACCTTC,CSVDGVVLGSDGYTF
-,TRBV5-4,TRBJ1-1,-,TGTGCCAGCAGCTTGGGCGGCGGCAGAATGAACACTGAAGCTTTCTTT,CASSLGGGRMNTEAFF
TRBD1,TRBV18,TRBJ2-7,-,TGTGCCAGCTCACCACTGCGACAGGGGAGCTCCTACGAGCAGTACTTC,CASSPLRQGSSYEQYF